This T cell receptor (beta chain) is drawn from a study of blood T cell repertoires in COVID-19. Assay used: immunoSEQ multiplex PCR; TCRdb lists only in-frame clones, some missing. The sample has just over 60,000 clones; 70% to 80% are singletons. The CDR3 runs 13 residues. In germline, CDR1 is KGHDR, CDR2 SFDVKD. The V end was cut by 0 bases, the J end by 12 bases, with 11 bases between. This sequence was found in a man between 60 and 75 years old with acute or convalescent COVID-19. The chain is built from TRBV24-1 and TRBJ2-1, with D perhaps TRBD1 (5 bases). The specimen was peripheral blood. This CDR3 is CATSDLHGQGQFF. For the CDR3, the DNA is TGTGCCACCAGTGATTTGCACGGACAAGGGCAGTTCTTC.